These 29 T cell receptor beta chains came from one sample sequenced in a study of blood T cell repertoires in COVID-19. Some clones are missing from TCRdb's copy, which holds only in-frame ones; the method was immunoSEQ multiplex PCR. Of under 350,000 clones listed, 75% to 90% are singletons. Sequenced material: peripheral blood. Source of these receptors: a woman aged 70-85 years with acute or convalescent COVID-19.

The rearrangement joins TRBV4-2 to TRBJ2-7, with 10 bases that match TRBD2. CDR1 is LGHNA, CDR2 YNFKEQ, per germline. The CDR3 runs 15 residues. Trimming at V came to 0 bases and at J to 4 bases, leaving 3 bases not matched to a gene. The CDR3 is CASSQEGTSEYEQYF. The DNA for the CDR3 is TGTGCCAGCAGCCAAGAAGGGACTAGCGAGTACGAGCAGTACTTC.

The CDR3 here is CASRDSGGYTF. In DNA, the CDR3 is TGTGCCAGCAGGGACAGCGGAGGCTACACCTTC. The rearrangement uses TRBV3-1 (or the pseudogene TRBV3-2) and TRBJ1-2; TRBD1 might be the D (6 bases). V lost 6 bases, J lost 8 bases, and 10 bases lay in between. CDR1 and CDR2 (germline): LGHDT, YNNKEL (reference sequence). The CDR3 spans 11 residues.

The genes are TRBV11-2 and TRBJ1-2, with a weak D call TRBD1 (6 bases). This CDR3 region has 13 residues. The V gene lost 5 bases and the J gene lost 7 bases, with 14 bases spanning the gap. Looked up from germline, CDR1 is SGHAT and CDR2 is FQNNGV. CDR3 protein: CASSPQGRGGYTF. Written as DNA, the CDR3 is TGTGCCAGCAGCCCTCAGGGGAGGGGTGGCTACACCTTC.

The chain has TRBV3-1 (or the pseudogene TRBV3-2) and TRBJ2-5; D may be TRBD1 (7 bases). The CDR3 has 17 residues. The V gene's germline CDR1 is LGHDT and CDR2 YNNKEL (reference sequence). Trimming took 1 base from V and 5 from J, leaving 20 bases between them. The CDR3 protein is CASSQGRGGGLVETQYF. The CDR3 DNA follows: TGTGCCAGCAGCCAAGGTCGTGGAGGGGGCCTGGTGGAGACCCAGTACTTC.

The chain links TRBV19 to TRBJ1-6, with a tentative D call TRBD1 (6 bases). Trimming took off 9 bases at V and 9 bases at J, with 12 bases between the two ends. This CDR3 is built from 12 residues. Germline CDR1 LNHDA, CDR2 SQIVND (reference sequence). The CDR3 nucleotides are TGTGCCAGCAGACAGGACCCTTCACCCCTCCACTTT. This codes for CASRQDPSPLHF.

The chain employs TRBV6-1 and TRBJ2-2; 7 bases are shared with TRBD1. From germline, CDR1 is MNHNS and CDR2 SASEGT. V dropped 3 bases and J dropped 5; count of bases not matched to a gene: 3. This CDR3 spans 14 amino acids. The CDR3 loop reads CASSELQGTGELFF. The CDR3 region has the DNA TGTGCCAGCAGTGAGCTACAGGGGACCGGGGAGCTGTTTTTT.

The chain carries TRBV29-1 and TRBJ2-1, with TRBD2 identical over 8 bases. The trim removed 7 bases at V and 6 bases at J, leaving 8 bases unmatched. CDR3 size: 13 residues. Germline lookup yields CDR1 SQVTM and CDR2 ANQGSEA. The CDR3 nucleotides are TGCAGCGGCCGGAACGGGGGGGCCAATGAGCAGTTCTTC. It encodes CSGRNGGANEQFF.

The chain links TRBV6-6 to TRBJ1-5, with TRBD1 identical over 8 bases. Germline CDR1 is MNHNY and CDR2 is SVGAGI (reference sequence). The CDR3 spans 13 residues. V dropped 8 bases and J dropped 7; count of bases not matched to a gene: 7. CDR3 sequence: CASLGTGGQPQHF. The CDR3 region has the DNA TGTGCCAGCCTAGGGACAGGAGGACAGCCCCAGCATTTT.

The V and J genes are TRBV5-4 and TRBJ2-5; D may be TRBD2 (7 bases). The CDR3 is made up of 13 amino acids. V lost 2 bases and J lost 5, with 10 bases in between. Germline-derived CDR1 and CDR2 are SGHNT and YYREEE (reference sequence). CDR3 DNA sequence: TGTGCCAGCAGCTTAAGGGGGGGGGAGACCCAGTACTTC. Residues: CASSLRGGETQYF.

The genes are TRBV9 and TRBJ1-5, with TRBD1 matching over 8 bases. The CDR3 is made up of 13 amino acids. Germline CDR1 and CDR2: SGDLS and YYNGEE. Trimming took 4 bases from V and 10 from J; bases not matched to a gene: 7. The CDR3 loop reads CASSPGTGEPQHF. Here the CDR3 DNA reads TGTGCCAGCAGCCCCGGGACAGGCGAACCCCAGCATTTT. The variable domain in full, completed from reference TRBV9 and TRBJ1-5, reads DSGVTQTPKHLITATGQRVTLRCSPRSGDLSVYWYQQSLDQGLQFLIQYYNGEERAKGNILERFSAQQFPDLHSELNLSSLELGDSALYFCASSPGTGEPQHFGDGTRLSIL.

The V and J genes are TRBV6-5 and TRBJ1-1; D gene ambiguous. CDR1 and CDR2 from the germline V gene are MNHEY and SVGAGI. The V gene lost 8 bases and the J gene lost 1 base, with 11 bases spanning the gap. This CDR3 has 13 amino acids. The DNA for the CDR3 is TGTGCCAGCGGGAGGATCGAGAACACTGAAGCTTTCTTT. It is translated as CASGRIENTEAFF.

This clone was picked up one time. This chain's CDR3 is CASSSATVSSTDTQYF. The DNA of the CDR3 is TGCGCCAGCAGCTCGGCGACAGTATCTAGCACAGATACGCAGTATTTT. V is TRBV5-1 and J is TRBJ2-3; tentative D call: TRBD1 (5 bases). CDR1 SGHRS and CDR2 YFSETQ come from the germline V gene. Trimming left V 3 bases short and J 0 bases short, with 14 bases between. The CDR3 is 16 amino acids. Full variable domain (rest looked up from reference TRBV5-1 and TRBJ2-3): KAGVTQTPRYLIKTRGQQVTLSCSPISGHRSVSWYQQTPGQGLQFLFEYFSETQRNKGNFPGRFSGRQFSNSRSEMNVSTLELGDSALYLCASSSATVSSTDTQYFGPGTRLTVL.

The chain uses TRBV11-2 and TRBJ2-7, with TRBD2 matching over 10 bases. With V trimmed by 5 bases and J by 0 bases, 7 bases remained unmatched. CDR3 length: 16 residues. Germline assignment: CDR1 SGHAT and CDR2 FQNNGV. The chain's CDR3 is CASSPRTSGSSYEQYF. In DNA, the CDR3 is TGTGCCAGCAGCCCGCGGACTAGCGGCAGCTCCTACGAGCAGTACTTC.

This sequence joins TRBV7-2 and TRBJ2-3, with 9 bases lining up with TRBD2. Germline CDR1 is SGHTA and CDR2 is FQGNSA. Trimming cost V 2 bases and J 1 base; bases outside gene matches: 4. The CDR3 is 16 residues long. The CDR3 is CASSLIGGGGTDTQYF. Written as DNA, the CDR3 is TGTGCCAGCAGCTTAATTGGCGGGGGGGGCACAGATACGCAGTATTTT.

V usage is TRBV4-1 and J usage is TRBJ1-2; D is possibly TRBD1 (6 bases). Trimming stripped 0 bases from V and 7 bases from J, with 18 bases between. The CDR3 is 16 amino acids. The germline V gene has CDR1 MGHRA and CDR2 YSYEKL. In DNA form, the CDR3 reads TGCGCCAGCAGCCAAGATTCGGGGTGGGGGCGCGTTGGCTACACCTTC. It translates to CASSQDSGWGRVGYTF.

This clone occurred a few times. The chain uses TRBV12-5 and TRBJ1-1; no clear D. The CDR3 is made up of 16 amino acids. In germline, CDR1 is LGHNT, CDR2 FRNRAP. The V end was cut by 4 bases, the J end by 0 bases, with 15 bases between. The CDR3 DNA is TGTGCTAGTGGTTCCCGACTTGCCTCCCTGAACACTGAAGCTTTCTTT. Protein: CASGSRLASLNTEAFF. Combining the CDR3 with reference TRBV12-5 and TRBJ1-1 gives the whole variable domain DARVTQTPRHKVTEMGQEVTMRCQPILGHNTVFWYRQTMMQGLELLAYFRNRAPLDDSGMPKDRFSAEMPDATLATLKIQPSEPRDSAVYFCASGSRLASLNTEAFFGQGTRLTVV.

The chain employs TRBV24-1 and TRBJ1-1, with no clear D. CDR3 length: 13 amino acids. V was pared by 9 bases and J by 1 base, with 11 bases between. The germline V gene has CDR1 KGHDR and CDR2 SFDVKD. As DNA, the CDR3 is TGTGCCACCGCGGGCACCCCGAACACTGAAGCTTTCTTT. Translation gives CATAGTPNTEAFF.

This sequence joins TRBV7-2 and TRBJ1-1; 8 bases are shared with TRBD1. This CDR3 is 15 amino acids long. V was clipped by 8 bases and J by 1 base; unmatched bases: 9. The germline V gene has CDR1 SGHTA and CDR2 FQGNSA. The CDR3: CASGQGSLRNTEAFF. CDR3 nucleotide sequence: TGTGCCAGCGGACAGGGATCGTTGAGGAACACTGAAGCTTTCTTT.

This chain uses TRBV5-1 with TRBJ1-1; 7 bases match TRBD1. The length of the CDR3 is 15 residues. With 0 bases clipped from V and 5 bases from J, the junction kept 7 bases outside the gene matches. Germline assignment: CDR1 SGHRS and CDR2 YFSETQ. Here the CDR3 DNA reads TGCGCCAGCAGCTTGGTCGGACAGGTGGGGACTGAAGCTTTCTTT. Translating it yields CASSLVGQVGTEAFF.

The rearrangement links TRBV10-3 to TRBJ1-5; 10 nucleotides line up with TRBD1. CDR1 and CDR2 from the germline V gene are ENHRY and SYGVKD. The CDR3 extends over 15 amino acids. Trimming removed 2 bases from V and 6 bases from J; junction bases left unmatched: 4. CDR3 DNA sequence: TGTGCCATCAGTGAGAGGGGACAGGGGAGTCAGCCCCAGCATTTT. This encodes CAISERGQGSQPQHF.

The V call is TRBV5-6, the J call TRBJ1-5; a weak D match, TRBD1 (5 bases). Trimming took off 2 bases at V and 11 bases at J, with 11 bases between the two ends. The CDR3 runs to 12 residues. Germline loops: CDR1 SGHDT, CDR2 YYEEEE. This CDR3 reads CASSLGVGTQHF. The CDR3 region has the DNA TGTGCCAGCAGCTTAGGGGTCGGTACCCAGCATTTT.

The gene calls are TRBV3-1 (or the pseudogene TRBV3-2) and TRBJ1-2; 11 bases match TRBD1. This CDR3 has 15 amino acids. Germline lookup yields CDR1 LGHDT and CDR2 YNNKEL (reference sequence). The V segment lost 5 bases and the J segment 5 bases; nucleotides outside the gene matches: 7. The CDR3 DNA reads TGTGCCAGCAGCGCTCGGGACAGGGGGTCTTATGGCTACACCTTC. Encoded protein: CASSARDRGSYGYTF.

V is TRBV15 and J is TRBJ1-5; D remains ambiguous. Germline CDR1 reads LNHNV; CDR2 reads YYDKDF (reference sequence). The V end lost 9 bases, the J end lost 3 bases, and 18 bases lay between the germline ends. CDR3 length: 15 residues. Written as DNA, the CDR3 is TGTGCCACTGGGCCTGCGGGAATAGACAATCAGCCCCAGCATTTT. It specifies CATGPAGIDNQPQHF.

The CDR3 nucleotides read TGTGCCAGTACCTCATATTCCGGGCCTCGGGGAGGCTACACCTTC. This sequence encodes CASTSYSGPRGGYTF. This chain links TRBV19 with TRBJ1-2; D remains unclear. The CDR3 sequence is 15 residues long. Trimming took 7 bases from V and 8 from J, leaving 23 bases between them. The germline CDR1 and CDR2 sequences are LNHDA and SQIVND (reference sequence).

The rearrangement uses TRBV2 and TRBJ1-3, with D uncertain. Germline V gene lookup returns CDR1 SNHLY and CDR2 FYNNEI. The V end lost 6 bases, the J end lost 4 bases, and 7 bases lay between the germline ends. This CDR3 comprises 12 residues. The CDR3 bases are TGTGCCAGCAGAACGCAGGGAAACACCATATATTTT. Protein product: CASRTQGNTIYF.

The V and J genes are TRBV9 and TRBJ2-3; TRBD2 matches at 8 bases. Losses at the gene ends were 0 bases for V and 0 bases for J; bases not matched to a gene: 6. Looked up from germline, CDR1 is SGDLS and CDR2 is YYNGEE. The CDR3 runs to 17 residues. The CDR3 is CASSVGGGGPSTDTQYF. The DNA for the CDR3 is TGTGCCAGCAGCGTAGGTGGCGGGGGGCCGAGCACAGATACGCAGTATTTT.

The gene calls are TRBV14 and TRBJ2-1, with a tentative D call TRBD2 (5 bases). Per the germline V gene, CDR1 is SGHDN and CDR2 is FVKESK. This CDR3 has 13 residues. Trimming removed 0 bases from V and 10 bases from J, with 10 bases in between. CDR3 region: CASSQDPTGEQFF. The CDR3 nucleotides read TGTGCCAGCAGCCAAGACCCGACGGGGGAGCAGTTCTTC.

The chain uses TRBV4-1 and TRBJ2-5, with a possible D match to TRBD2 (6 bases). CDR3 length: 13 residues. Germline values: CDR1 MGHRA, CDR2 YSYEKL. V lost 1 base and J lost 6, with 9 bases in between. CDR3 DNA sequence: TGCGCCAGCAGCCAAGCCGGGACTCAGACCCAGTACTTC. It codes for CASSQAGTQTQYF.

This sequence joins TRBV21-1 and TRBJ1-1; the table's D gene call, TRBD1, was not cross checked with the DNA. TRBV21-1 is a known pseudogene. The CDR3 has 14 residues. Here the CDR3 DNA reads TGTGCCAGCAGCATCTCAGGGGTGAACACTGAAGCTTTCTTT. Amino acids: CASSISGVNTEAFF.